A single sample is the source of the 9 T cell receptor beta chains below, sequenced in a study of blood T cells in healthy people across ages. With a J-beta primer mix and a sample-barcoded 5' primer, a second PCR ran about 7 to 11 cycles. TCRdb re-called the 5' RACE reads through MiXCR, storing one row per CDR3 protein. The data show about 400,000 distinct CDR3 sequences, with 45% to 65% seen just once and around 50% held by the top ten. The sequencing input was blood. Receptor source: a man in his sixties in good health.

The chain employs TRBV20-1 and TRBJ2-3, with a tentative D call TRBD2 (5 bases). CDR3 size: 15 residues. The germline V and J ends were trimmed by 3 bases and 6 bases, with 19 bases remaining between them. CDR1 DFQATT and CDR2 SNEGSKA come from the germline V gene (reference sequence). The DNA for the CDR3 is TGCAGTGCTAGCCCTTTGCGGGTCCAGCCGGATACGCAGTATTTT. Translating gives CSASPLRVQPDTQYF.

The V call is TRBV20-1, the J call TRBJ2-1; 11 positions match TRBD1. The CDR3 has 14 amino acids. CDR1 and CDR2 (germline): DFQATT, SNEGSKA (reference sequence). V lost 3 bases and J lost 6; bases outside the gene matches: 4. The CDR3 DNA reads TGCAGTGCTAGTTTGGGGACAGGGGGCAATGAGCAGTTCTTC. Translation gives CSASLGTGGNEQFF.

This clonotype was detected only a few times. The V call is TRBV5-1, the J call TRBJ1-4; 7 bases align to TRBD1. With 4 bases clipped from V and 6 bases from J, the junction kept 6 bases outside the gene matches. From germline, CDR1 is SGHRS and CDR2 YFSETQ. This CDR3 region has 14 residues. CDR3 sequence: CASSRQGGDEKLFF. CDR3 sequence (DNA): TGCGCCAGCAGCCGGCAGGGGGGTGATGAAAAACTGTTTTTT.

J is TRBJ1-1 and V is TRBV20-1; 7 bases map to TRBD1. J lost 2 bases, V lost 5 bases, and 5 bases had no gene match. CDR3 length: 13 residues. Germline V gene data show CDR1 as DFQATT and CDR2 as SNEGSKA (reference sequence). The CDR3: CSAGGQTNTEAFF. The CDR3 region has the DNA TGCAGTGCTGGGGGACAGACAAACACTGAAGCTTTCTTT.

In regard to this clonotype: A much more abundant neighbour one base away suggests this may be a read error. The CDR3 region has the DNA TGTGTCAGCAGCCCCCAGGGGGGGTACAATGAGCAGTTCTTC. This encodes CVSSPQGGYNEQFF. This chain connects TRBV6-5 to TRBJ2-1; either TRBD1 or TRBD2 may supply D (7 bases each). CDR1 is MNHEY, CDR2 SVGAGI, per germline. The length of the CDR3 is 14 residues.

The sample holds a few counts of this clonotype. The rearrangement uses TRBV5-1 and TRBJ2-7; 7 nucleotides agree with TRBD1. J lost 3 bases, V lost 1 base, and 7 bases had no gene match. The CDR3 extends over 15 amino acids. The germline V gene encodes CDR1 SGHRS and CDR2 YFSETQ. In nucleotides, the CDR3 is TGCGCCAGCAGCTTGCGGACAGGAACCCGCTACGAGCAGTACTTC. This encodes CASSLRTGTRYEQYF.

The chain couples TRBV20-1 to TRBJ2-3; 9 bases match TRBD2. Germline assignment: CDR1 DFQATT and CDR2 SNEGSKA (reference sequence). V gave up 6 bases and J gave up 0 bases; unmatched junction bases: 7. CDR3 length: 15 amino acids. In DNA, the CDR3 is TGCAGTGCCCGGAGCGGGGGGCCGAGCACAGATACGCAGTATTTT. Amino acid sequence: CSARSGGPSTDTQYF.

The chain uses TRBV4-3 and TRBJ2-5, with 8 bases matching TRBD2. Germline V CDR1 and CDR2: LGHNA, YSLEER. CDR3 length equals 17 residues. V shed 1 base and J 1 base; nucleotides not matched to a gene: 8. CDR3 DNA: TGCGCCAGCAGCCAAGGCCCAGCGGGAGTAACCCAAGAGACCCAGTACTTC. This encodes CASSQGPAGVTQETQYF.

The chain is built from TRBV27 and TRBJ2-3; 8 positions agree with TRBD2. CDR1 MNHEY and CDR2 SMNVEV come from the germline V gene (reference sequence). V shed 5 bases, J shed 5 bases, and the junction held 9 bases outside the gene matches. The CDR3 length is 15 residues. CDR3 coding DNA: TGTGCCAGCAGTACTCCTGCGGGAGGTAAAGATACGCAGTATTTT. It codes for CASSTPAGGKDTQYF.